The next 2 T cell receptor beta chains were all read from a single sample in a study of PD-1 blockade in classical Hodgkin lymphoma. TCRdb's copy holds only in-frame clones and misses some; the assay was immunoSEQ multiplex PCR. The table records about 97,000 clones, roughly 83% of them present only once. Every patient had relapsed following autologous stem cell transplantation, and cohorts differed in brentuximab vedotin exposure. The source was peripheral blood mononuclear cells (PBMCs), collected at baseline. Receptors originate from a human donor with classical Hodgkin lymphoma.

The chain links TRBV10-1 to TRBJ2-3; possible D gene TRBD1, 5 bases. CDR1 and CDR2 from the germline V gene are WNHNN and SYGVQD (reference sequence). The ends were cut back, 3 bases at V and 2 bases at J, with 15 bases in the middle. This CDR3 spans 16 amino acids. CDR3 protein: CASSDLQGPFTDTQYF. The CDR3 coding sequence is TGCGCCAGCAGTGATCTCCAGGGTCCTTTCACAGATACGCAGTATTTT.

V is TRBV4-2 and J is TRBJ2-2; D call uncertain. There are 14 residues in the CDR3. The V end lost 2 bases, the J end lost 5 bases, and 9 bases lay between the germline ends. Germline V gives CDR1 LGHNA, CDR2 YNFKEQ. CDR3 DNA sequence: TGTGCCAGCAGCCAATCAGGTCTAACCGGGGAGCTGTTTTTT. This gives the protein CASSQSGLTGELFF.